This TCR beta chain was sequenced for a study of T cell changes during pregnancy in multiple sclerosis. The method was immunoSEQ multiplex PCR; TCRdb's version includes in-frame clones alone and lacks a portion of them. The sample shows about 36,000 clones, around 89% of them seen only once. V was cut by 1 base and J by 2 bases, with 9 bases left in between. Per the germline V gene, CDR1 is SGHTA and CDR2 is FQGNSA. CDR3 length: 14 residues. The clonotype was recovered from a female donor with multiple sclerosis, enrolled in a pregnancy study. This chain uses TRBV7-2 with TRBJ2-7; D unresolved. This specimen consisted of CD4+ T cells from peripheral blood mononuclear cells, obtained in the first trimester of pregnancy. The CDR3 bases are TGTGCCAGCAGCTTAGAACTTACCCCCTACGAGCAGTACTTC. It encodes CASSLELTPYEQYF.